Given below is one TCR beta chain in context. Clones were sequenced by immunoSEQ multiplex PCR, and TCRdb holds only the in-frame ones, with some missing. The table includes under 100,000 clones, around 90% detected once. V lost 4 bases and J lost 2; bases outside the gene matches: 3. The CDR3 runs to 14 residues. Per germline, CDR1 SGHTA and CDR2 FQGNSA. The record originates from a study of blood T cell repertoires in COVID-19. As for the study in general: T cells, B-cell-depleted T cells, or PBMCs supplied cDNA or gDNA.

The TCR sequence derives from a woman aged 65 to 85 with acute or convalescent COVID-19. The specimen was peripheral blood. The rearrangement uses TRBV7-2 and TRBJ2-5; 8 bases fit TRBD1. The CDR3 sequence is CASSSNRGQETQYF. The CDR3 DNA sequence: TGTGCCAGCAGCTCTAACAGGGGGCAAGAGACCCAGTACTTC.